The clone carrying this T cell receptor (beta chain) was picked up a small number of times. Antigen specificity is unknown. The V and J ends lost 5 bases and 0 bases, in that order; junction bases with no gene match: 10. The CDR3 runs to 20 residues. 5'RACE with constant-segment primers built TCRalpha and TCRbeta cDNA libraries with UMIs. MiXCR, applied by TCRdb to the 5' RACE reads, yields one record per CDR3 protein. Of more than 300,000 distinct CDR3 sequences listed, 20% to 25% were seen once; the top ten hold around 20%. The sample belongs to a study of T-cell memory formation after mild COVID-19. General study results and limits: While clones contracting from day 15 to 85 were balanced between CD4 and CD8, later expanders leaned CD4+. Of the contracting clones, CD4+ ones lay mainly in CM and EM, and CD8+ ones in EMRA. Cross-reactive memory appears to have joined, as suggested by some responding clones showing up in pre-infection memory.

This sequence joins TRBV23-1 and TRBJ2-2; the match to TRBD2 covers 15 bases. Being an ORF, TRBV23-1 has a function that is uncertain. Specimen: PBMCs or a T cell subset sorted from them (not recorded which). The TCR comes from a man between 18 and 35 years old who had mild COVID-19 (a few samples of this study predate the infection). Cell type and time point are not known. CDR3 sequence (DNA): TGCGCCAGCAGTTCTGGGACTAGCGGGGGGCCATCCCCGAACACCGGGGAGCTGTTTTTT. Translating it yields CASSSGTSGGPSPNTGELFF.